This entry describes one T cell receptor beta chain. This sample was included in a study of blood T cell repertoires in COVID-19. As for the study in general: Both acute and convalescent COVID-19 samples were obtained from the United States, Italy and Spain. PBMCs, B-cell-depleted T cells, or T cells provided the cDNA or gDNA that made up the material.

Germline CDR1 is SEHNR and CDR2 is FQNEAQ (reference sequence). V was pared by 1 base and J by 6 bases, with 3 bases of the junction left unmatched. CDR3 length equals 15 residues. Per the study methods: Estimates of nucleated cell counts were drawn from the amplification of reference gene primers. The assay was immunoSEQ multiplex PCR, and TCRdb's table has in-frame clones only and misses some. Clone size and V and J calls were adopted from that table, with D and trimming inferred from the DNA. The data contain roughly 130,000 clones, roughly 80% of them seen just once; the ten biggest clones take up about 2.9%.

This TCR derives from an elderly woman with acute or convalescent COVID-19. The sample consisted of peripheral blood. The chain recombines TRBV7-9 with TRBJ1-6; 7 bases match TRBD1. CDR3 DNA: TGTGCCAGCAGCTTAGTAGGGACAGTTAATTCACCCCTCCACTTT. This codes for CASSLVGTVNSPLHF.